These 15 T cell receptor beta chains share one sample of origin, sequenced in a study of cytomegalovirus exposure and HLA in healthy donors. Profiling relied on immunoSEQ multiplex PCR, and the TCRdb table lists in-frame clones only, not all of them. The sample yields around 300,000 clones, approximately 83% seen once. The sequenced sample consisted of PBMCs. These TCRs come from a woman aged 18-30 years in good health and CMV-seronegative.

The CDR3 sequence is CASSDGGNEKLFF. In nucleotides, the CDR3 is TGTGCCAGCAGTGATGGGGGGAATGAAAAACTGTTTTTT. J is TRBJ1-4 and V is TRBV25-1; D may be TRBD1 (5 bases). The CDR3 consists of 13 residues. Germline CDR1 reads MGHDK; CDR2 reads SYGVNS. V was cut by 3 bases and J by 5 bases, with 7 bases left in between.

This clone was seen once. CDR3 DNA sequence: TGTGCCAGCAGAACCGGGACAGGGGGCTTCGGTGAGCAGTTCTTC. It translates to CASRTGTGGFGEQFF. The chain links TRBV2 to TRBJ2-1, with 12 bases aligning to TRBD1. The CDR3 has 15 amino acids. The J segment lost 9 bases and the V segment lost 6 bases, leaving 9 bases of the junction unmatched. CDR1 and CDR2 from the germline V gene are SNHLY and FYNNEI.

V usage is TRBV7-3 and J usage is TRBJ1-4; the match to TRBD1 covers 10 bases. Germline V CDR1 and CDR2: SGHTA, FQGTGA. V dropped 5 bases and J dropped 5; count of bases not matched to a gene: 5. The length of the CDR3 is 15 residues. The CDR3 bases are TGTGCCAGCAGCCCAGGGGACAGGGGAAATGAAAAACTGTTTTTT. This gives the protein CASSPGDRGNEKLFF. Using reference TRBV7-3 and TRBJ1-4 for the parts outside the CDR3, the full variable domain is GAGVSQTPSNKVTEKGKYVELRCDPISGHTALYWYRQSLGQGPEFLIYFQGTGAADDSGLPNDRFFAVRPEGSVSTLKIQRTERGDSAVYLCASSPGDRGNEKLFFGSGTQLSVL.

CDR3 residues: CASETGGSNQPQHF. CDR3 DNA sequence: TGTGCCAGCGAGACAGGGGGAAGCAATCAGCCCCAGCATTTT. The chain joins TRBV19 to TRBJ1-5, with 9 bases identical to TRBD1. CDR1 LNHDA and CDR2 SQIVND come from the germline V gene (reference sequence). CDR3 length equals 14 residues. V dropped 9 bases and J dropped 1; count of bases not matched to a gene: 4.

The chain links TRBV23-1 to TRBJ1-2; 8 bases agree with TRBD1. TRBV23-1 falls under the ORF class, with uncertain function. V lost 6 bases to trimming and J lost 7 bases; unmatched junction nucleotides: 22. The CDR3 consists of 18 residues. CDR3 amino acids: CASRPLSRGGQGAIGYTF. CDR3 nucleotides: TGCGCCAGCAGGCCCCTCTCTCGGGGTGGGCAGGGGGCGATTGGCTACACCTTC.

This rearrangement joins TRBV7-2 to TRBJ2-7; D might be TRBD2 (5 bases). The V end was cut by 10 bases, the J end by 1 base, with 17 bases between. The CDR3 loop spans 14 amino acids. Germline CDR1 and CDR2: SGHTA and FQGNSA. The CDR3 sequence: CANAGTPDSYEQYF. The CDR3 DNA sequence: TGTGCCAACGCGGGCACACCGGATTCCTACGAGCAGTACTTC.

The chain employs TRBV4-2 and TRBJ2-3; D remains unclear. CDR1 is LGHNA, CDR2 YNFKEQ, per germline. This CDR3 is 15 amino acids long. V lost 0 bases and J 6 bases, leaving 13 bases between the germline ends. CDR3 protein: CASSQDQATSDTQYF. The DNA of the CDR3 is TGTGCCAGCAGCCAAGATCAGGCGACGTCCGATACGCAGTATTTT.

Written as DNA, the CDR3 is TGCGCCAGCAGCTTGGCGGCTAGCGGGAGATCTCTTGCCTACAATGAGCAGTTCTTC. Encoded protein: CASSLAASGRSLAYNEQFF. The gene calls are TRBV5-1 and TRBJ2-1; 10 bases map to TRBD2. The CDR3 length is 19 residues. Germline V gene lookup returns CDR1 SGHRS and CDR2 YFSETQ. V gave up 0 bases and J gave up 2 bases; unmatched junction bases: 11.

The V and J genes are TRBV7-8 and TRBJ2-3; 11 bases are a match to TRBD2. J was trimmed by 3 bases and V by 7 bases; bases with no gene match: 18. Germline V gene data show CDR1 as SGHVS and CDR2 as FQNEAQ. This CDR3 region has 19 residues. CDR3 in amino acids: CASILSRPLSGRGTDTQYF. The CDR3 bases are TGTGCCAGCATCCTTAGCAGGCCACTTAGCGGGAGGGGGACAGATACGCAGTATTTT.

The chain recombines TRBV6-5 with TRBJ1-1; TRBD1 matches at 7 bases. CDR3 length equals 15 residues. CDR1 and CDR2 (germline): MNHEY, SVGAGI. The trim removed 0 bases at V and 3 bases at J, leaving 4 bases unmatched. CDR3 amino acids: CASSYSGQDHTEAFF. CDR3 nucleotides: TGTGCCAGCAGTTACTCAGGACAGGATCACACTGAAGCTTTCTTT.

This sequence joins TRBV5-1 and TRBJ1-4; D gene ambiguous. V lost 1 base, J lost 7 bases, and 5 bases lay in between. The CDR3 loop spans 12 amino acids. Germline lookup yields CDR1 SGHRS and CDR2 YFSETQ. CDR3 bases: TGCGCCAGCAGCTTGAACGGTGAAAAACTGTTTTTT. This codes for CASSLNGEKLFF.

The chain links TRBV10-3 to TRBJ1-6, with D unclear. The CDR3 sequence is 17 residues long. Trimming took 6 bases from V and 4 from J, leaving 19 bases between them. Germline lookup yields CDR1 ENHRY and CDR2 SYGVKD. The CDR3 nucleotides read TGTGCCATCAGCCCCCGCAGGCCGGCAAAGTATAATTCACCCCTCCACTTT. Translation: CAISPRRPAKYNSPLHF.

The CDR3 bases are TGCGCCAGCTCGACAGATATGAACACTGAAGCTTTCTTT. As protein: CASSTDMNTEAFF. This rearrangement joins TRBV5-1 to TRBJ1-1, with D tentatively TRBD1 (5 bases). The V and J ends lost 7 bases and 0 bases respectively, with 10 bases between them. Germline V gives CDR1 SGHRS, CDR2 YFSETQ. CDR3 length: 13 amino acids. The full variable domain, in which reference TRBV5-1 and TRBJ1-1 provide the parts outside the CDR3, is KAGVTQTPRYLIKTRGQQVTLSCSPISGHRSVSWYQQTPGQGLQFLFEYFSETQRNKGNFPGRFSGRQFSNSRSEMNVSTLELGDSALYLCASSTDMNTEAFFGQGTRLTVV.

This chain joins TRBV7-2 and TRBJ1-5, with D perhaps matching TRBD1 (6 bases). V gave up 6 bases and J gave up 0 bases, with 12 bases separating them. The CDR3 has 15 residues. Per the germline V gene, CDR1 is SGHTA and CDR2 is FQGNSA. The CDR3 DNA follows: TGTGCCAGCAGTAGGGACATTAATAGCAATCAGCCCCAGCATTTT. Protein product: CASSRDINSNQPQHF.

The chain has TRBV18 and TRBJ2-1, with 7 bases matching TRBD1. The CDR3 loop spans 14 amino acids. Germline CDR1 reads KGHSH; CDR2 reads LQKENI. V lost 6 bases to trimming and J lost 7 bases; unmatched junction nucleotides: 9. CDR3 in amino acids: CASSLSIQGNEQFF. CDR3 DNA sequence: TGTGCCAGCTCCCTATCCATACAGGGGAATGAGCAGTTCTTC. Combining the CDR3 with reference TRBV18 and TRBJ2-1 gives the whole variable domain NAGVMQNPRHLVRRRGQEARLRCSPMKGHSHVYWYRQLPEEGLKFMVYLQKENIIDESGMPKERFSAEFPKEGPSILRIQQVVRGDSAAYFCASSLSIQGNEQFFGPGTRLTVL.